The clone carrying this TCR beta chain has more than one count but fewer than ten. What it binds is not known. This sample is part of a study of regulatory T cells in long-lasting Graves disease. Study context: Positivity for TSH receptor antibodies plus over 5 years of antithyroid drugs meant persistent Graves' disease. Points from the study as a whole: Fewer public clonotypes were shared by new patients (roughly 910) than by persistent patients (about 2,700).

The V gene's germline CDR1 is SGHRS and CDR2 YFSETQ. V was shortened by 2 bases and J by 6 bases, with 14 bases between the two germline ends. CDR3 length: 14 amino acids. In building TCR beta libraries, iRepertoire HTBI primers were used together with Arm-PCR of CDR3 regions. One entry per CDR3 protein results from TCRdb running MiXCR on the multiplex PCR reads. Of around 460,000 distinct CDR3 sequences in the sample, approximately 22% were seen once. Noted time point: persistent/refractory GD, antithyroid drugs over 5 years with positive TRAb. Researchers made the TCR library from RNA that was extracted from PBMCs.

Sequencing was performed on peripheral blood mononuclear cells (PBMCs), taken when the disease was refractory, from a patient treated with antithyroid drugs. V is TRBV5-1 and J is TRBJ1-1, with a possible D match to TRBD1 (5 bases). This TCR derives from a female donor with Graves disease. The DNA for the CDR3 is TGCGCCAGCAGCTTTCTCAAGGGGTCAGCTGAAGCTTTCTTT. Translation gives CASSFLKGSAEAFF. The full variable domain, in which reference TRBV5-1 and TRBJ1-1 provide the parts outside the CDR3, is KAGVTQTPRYLIKTRGQQVTLSCSPISGHRSVSWYQQTPGQGLQFLFEYFSETQRNKGNFPGRFSGRQFSNSRSEMNVSTLELGDSALYLCASSFLKGSAEAFFGQGTRLTVV.